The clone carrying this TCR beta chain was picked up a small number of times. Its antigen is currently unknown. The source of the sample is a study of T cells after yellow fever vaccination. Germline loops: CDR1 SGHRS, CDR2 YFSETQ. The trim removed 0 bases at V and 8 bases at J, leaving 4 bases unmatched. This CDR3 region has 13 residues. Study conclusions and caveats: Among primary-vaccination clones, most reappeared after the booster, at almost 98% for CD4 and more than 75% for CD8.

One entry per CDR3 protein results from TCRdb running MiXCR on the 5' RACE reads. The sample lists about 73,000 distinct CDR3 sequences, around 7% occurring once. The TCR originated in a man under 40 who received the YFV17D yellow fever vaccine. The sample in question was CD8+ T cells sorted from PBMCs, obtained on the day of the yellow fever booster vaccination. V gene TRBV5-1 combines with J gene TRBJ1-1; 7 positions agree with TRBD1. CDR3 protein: CASSLGGTEEAFF. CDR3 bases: TGCGCCAGCAGCTTGGGGGGGACAGAAGAAGCTTTCTTT.